A single sample gave rise to the 8 T cell receptor beta chains below, sequenced in a study of CD8 T cells in Susac syndrome. RNA amounts of roughly 0.5 to 1 ug underwent reverse transcription with random hexamers. MiXCR, run by TCRdb on the immunoSEQ multiplex PCR reads, gives a single entry per CDR3 protein. This repertoire shows some 150,000 distinct CDR3 sequences, around 95% found once; its top ten account for 0.14% to 0.15%. Source material: CD8+ T cells from PBMCs. The source is a human donor with multiple sclerosis.

The rearrangement uses TRBV9 and TRBJ1-2, with D possibly being TRBD1 (5 bases). The CDR3 contains 13 residues. V was shortened by 3 bases and J by 2 bases, with 8 bases between the two germline ends. Germline V CDR1 and CDR2: SGDLS, YYNGEE. CDR3 bases: TGTGCCAGCAGCGGGGGACGGAACTATGGCTACACCTTC. It translates to CASSGGRNYGYTF.

This clonotype appeared once. The chain combines TRBV20-1 with TRBJ1-5; a possible D gene is TRBD1 (6 bases). V dropped 0 bases and J dropped 3 bases, with 9 bases sitting between them. The CDR3 sequence is 14 residues long. Germline loops: CDR1 DFQATT, CDR2 SNEGSKA (reference sequence). The CDR3 sequence is CSARDYRANQPQHF. CDR3 sequence (DNA): TGCAGTGCTAGAGATTACAGGGCCAATCAGCCCCAGCATTTT.

The chain combines TRBV12-3 or TRBV12-4 with TRBJ1-3; the D is unclear. The CDR3 runs 12 residues. V was pared by 7 bases and J by 3 bases, with 7 bases between. Here the CDR3 DNA reads TGTGCCAGCATCTCCAATGGAAACACCATATATTTT. It specifies CASISNGNTIYF.

V gene TRBV7-6 combines with J gene TRBJ2-3; 7 bases line up with TRBD2. Germline V gives CDR1 SGHVS, CDR2 FNYEAQ. Trimming at V came to 6 bases and at J to 4 bases, leaving 10 bases not matched to a gene. The CDR3 loop spans 15 amino acids. The CDR3 nucleotides are TGTGCCAGCAGACGGGACTACCAAGGGGCAGATACGCAGTATTTT. Residues: CASRRDYQGADTQYF.

The chain employs TRBV6-2 or TRBV6-3 and TRBJ2-7; D gene ambiguous. The V gene's germline CDR1 is MNHEY and CDR2 SVGEGT. Between the trimmed V and J ends, which lost 10 bases and 4 bases, there was a span of 14 bases. The CDR3 has 12 amino acids. CDR3 coding DNA: TGTGCCACCTCCGGGCCAGATTACGAGCAGTACTTC. Residues: CATSGPDYEQYF.

In this sample, this clonotype turned up once. The genes are TRBV7-8 and TRBJ2-3; a weak D match, TRBD1 (6 bases). CDR1 and CDR2 (germline): SGHVS, FQNEAQ. This CDR3 is 15 amino acids long. V gave up 5 bases and J gave up 3 bases, with 15 bases separating them. The CDR3 reads CASSPDSRGTDTQYF. CDR3 DNA: TGTGCCAGCAGCCCAGATAGTAGGGGGACAGATACGCAGTATTTT.

The chain carries TRBV9 and TRBJ1-2; 7 bases are shared with TRBD1. The CDR3 is made up of 15 amino acids. Germline lookup yields CDR1 SGDLS and CDR2 YYNGEE. The V gene end was trimmed by 3 bases and the J gene end by 4 bases; junction bases not matched to a gene: 9. The CDR3 DNA follows: TGTGCCAGCAGCGACGGGACAGCCCCTTCCTATGGCTACACCTTC. It is translated as CASSDGTAPSYGYTF.

This chain uses TRBV29-1 with TRBJ1-2; D call uncertain. The CDR3 is 11 residues long. V was trimmed by 7 bases and J by 6 bases, leaving 12 bases between them. From germline, CDR1 is SQVTM and CDR2 ANQGSEA. Written as DNA, the CDR3 is TGCAGCGCCGAGGCGGGGAATGGCTACACCTTC. Translating it yields CSAEAGNGYTF.